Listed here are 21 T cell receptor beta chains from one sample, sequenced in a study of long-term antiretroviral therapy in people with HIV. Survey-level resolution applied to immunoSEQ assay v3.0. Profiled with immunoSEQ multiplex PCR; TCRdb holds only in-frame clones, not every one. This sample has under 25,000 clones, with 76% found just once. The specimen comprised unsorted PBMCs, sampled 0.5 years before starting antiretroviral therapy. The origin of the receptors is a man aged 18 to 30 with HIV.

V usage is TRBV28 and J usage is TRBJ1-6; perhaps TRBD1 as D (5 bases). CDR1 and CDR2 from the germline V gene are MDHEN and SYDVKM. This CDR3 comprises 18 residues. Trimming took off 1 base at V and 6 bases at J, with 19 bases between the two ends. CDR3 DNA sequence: TGTGCCAGCAGTTTATTATTCCCTGGGACCTGGGGTAATTCACCCCTCCACTTT. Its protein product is CASSLLFPGTWGNSPLHF.

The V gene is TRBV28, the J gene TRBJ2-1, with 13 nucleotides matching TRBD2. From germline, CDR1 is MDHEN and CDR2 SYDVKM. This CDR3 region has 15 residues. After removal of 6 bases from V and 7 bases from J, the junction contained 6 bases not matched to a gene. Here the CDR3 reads CASRLGLAGVNEQFF. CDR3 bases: TGTGCCAGCAGACTTGGACTAGCGGGAGTGAATGAGCAGTTCTTC.

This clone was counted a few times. The CDR3 DNA reads as TGTGCCAGCACCCCCTCCGGTAATAGCAATCAGCCCCAGCATTTT. Translated, it gives CASTPSGNSNQPQHF. J is TRBJ1-5 and V is TRBV6-5, with D hard to call. V lost 7 bases and J lost 0, with 13 bases in between. The CDR3 length is 15 residues. Germline CDR1 MNHEY, CDR2 SVGAGI.

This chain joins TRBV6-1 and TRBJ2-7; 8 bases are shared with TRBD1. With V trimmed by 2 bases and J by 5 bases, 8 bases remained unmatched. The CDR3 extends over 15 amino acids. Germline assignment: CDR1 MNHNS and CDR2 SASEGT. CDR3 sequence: CASSERTGSWDEQYF. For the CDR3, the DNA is TGTGCCAGCAGTGAACGGACAGGGAGTTGGGACGAGCAGTACTTC.

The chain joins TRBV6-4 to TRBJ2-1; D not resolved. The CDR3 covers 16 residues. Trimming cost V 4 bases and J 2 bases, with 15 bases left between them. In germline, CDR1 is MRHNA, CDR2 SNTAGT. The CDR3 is CASSVEATAPYNEQFF. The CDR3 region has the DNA TGTGCCAGCAGTGTAGAGGCTACAGCTCCCTACAATGAGCAGTTCTTC.

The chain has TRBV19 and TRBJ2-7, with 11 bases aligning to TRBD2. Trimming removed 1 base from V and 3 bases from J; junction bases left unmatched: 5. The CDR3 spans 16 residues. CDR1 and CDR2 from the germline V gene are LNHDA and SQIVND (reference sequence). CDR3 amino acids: CASSIVGTSGYYEQYF. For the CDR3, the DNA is TGTGCCAGTAGTATAGTCGGGACTAGCGGATACTACGAGCAGTACTTC.

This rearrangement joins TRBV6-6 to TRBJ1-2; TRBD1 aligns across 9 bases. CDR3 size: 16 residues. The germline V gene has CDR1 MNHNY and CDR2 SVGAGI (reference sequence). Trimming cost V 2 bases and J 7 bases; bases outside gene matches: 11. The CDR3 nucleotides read TGTGCCAGCAGTTACACCACAGGGGGCGCTGGATCTGGCTACACCTTC. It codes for CASSYTTGGAGSGYTF.

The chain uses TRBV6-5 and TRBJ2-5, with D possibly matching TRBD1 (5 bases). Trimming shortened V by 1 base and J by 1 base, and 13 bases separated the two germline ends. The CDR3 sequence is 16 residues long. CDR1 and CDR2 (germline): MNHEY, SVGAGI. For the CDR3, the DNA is TGTGCCAGCAGTTACTTGGATAAAAGGGGCCAAGAGACCCAGTACTTC. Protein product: CASSYLDKRGQETQYF.

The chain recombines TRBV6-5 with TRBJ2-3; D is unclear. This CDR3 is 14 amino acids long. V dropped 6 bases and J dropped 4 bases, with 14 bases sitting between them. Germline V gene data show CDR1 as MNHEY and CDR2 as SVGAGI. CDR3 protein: CASRPDPRPDTQYF. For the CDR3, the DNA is TGTGCCAGCAGACCCGACCCACGCCCAGATACGCAGTATTTT.

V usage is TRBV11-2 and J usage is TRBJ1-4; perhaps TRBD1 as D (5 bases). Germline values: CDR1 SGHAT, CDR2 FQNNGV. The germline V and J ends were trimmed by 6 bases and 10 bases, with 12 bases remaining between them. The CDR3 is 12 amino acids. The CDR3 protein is CASSLTGGKLFF. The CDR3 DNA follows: TGTGCCAGCAGTTTAACTGGGGGAAAACTGTTTTTT.

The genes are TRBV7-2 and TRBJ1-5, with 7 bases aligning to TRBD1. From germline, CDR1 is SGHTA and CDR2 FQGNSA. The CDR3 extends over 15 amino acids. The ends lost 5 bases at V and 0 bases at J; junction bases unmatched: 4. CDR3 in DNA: TGTGCCAGCAGCCCGTCAGGGGGTAGCAATCAGCCCCAGCATTTT. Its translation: CASSPSGGSNQPQHF.

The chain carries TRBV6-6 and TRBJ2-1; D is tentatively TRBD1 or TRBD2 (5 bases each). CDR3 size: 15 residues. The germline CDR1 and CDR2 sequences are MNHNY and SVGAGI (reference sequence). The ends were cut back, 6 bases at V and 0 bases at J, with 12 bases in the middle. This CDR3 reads CASRPGTVSYNEQFF. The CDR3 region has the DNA TGTGCCAGCAGACCAGGGACCGTCTCCTACAATGAGCAGTTCTTC.

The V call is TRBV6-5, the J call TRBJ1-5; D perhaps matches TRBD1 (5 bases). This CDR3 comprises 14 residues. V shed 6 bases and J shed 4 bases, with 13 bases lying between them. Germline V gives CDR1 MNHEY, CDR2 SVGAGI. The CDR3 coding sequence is TGTGCCAGCAGGGCCCCGGGGGGGAATCAGCCCCAGCATTTT. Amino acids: CASRAPGGNQPQHF.

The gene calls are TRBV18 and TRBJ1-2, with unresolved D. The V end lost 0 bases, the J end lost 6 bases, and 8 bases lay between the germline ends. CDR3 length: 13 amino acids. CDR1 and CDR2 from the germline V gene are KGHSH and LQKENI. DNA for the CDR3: TGTGCCAGCTCACCACCGAAGGGAAATGGCTACACCTTC. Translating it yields CASSPPKGNGYTF.

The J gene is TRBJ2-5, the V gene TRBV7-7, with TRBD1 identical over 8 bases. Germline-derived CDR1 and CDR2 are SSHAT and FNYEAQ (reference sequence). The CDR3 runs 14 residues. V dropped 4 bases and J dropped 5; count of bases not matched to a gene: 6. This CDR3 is CASSSMTGVETQYF. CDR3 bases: TGTGCCAGCAGCTCAATGACAGGGGTTGAGACCCAGTACTTC.

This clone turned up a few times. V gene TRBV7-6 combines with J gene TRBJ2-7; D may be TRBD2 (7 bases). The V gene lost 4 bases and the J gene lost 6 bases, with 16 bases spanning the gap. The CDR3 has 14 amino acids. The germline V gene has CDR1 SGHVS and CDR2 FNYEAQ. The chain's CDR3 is CASSSRGPSGEQYF. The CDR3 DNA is TGTGCCAGCAGCTCCCGGGGGCCTAGCGGCGAGCAGTACTTC.

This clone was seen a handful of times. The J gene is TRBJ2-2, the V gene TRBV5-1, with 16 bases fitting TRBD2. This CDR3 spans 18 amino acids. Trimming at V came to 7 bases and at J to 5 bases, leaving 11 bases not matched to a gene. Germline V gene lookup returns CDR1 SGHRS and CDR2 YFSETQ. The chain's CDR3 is CASFPGTSGRAGTGELFF. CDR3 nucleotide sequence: TGCGCCAGCTTCCCCGGGACTAGCGGGAGGGCCGGAACCGGGGAGCTGTTTTTT.

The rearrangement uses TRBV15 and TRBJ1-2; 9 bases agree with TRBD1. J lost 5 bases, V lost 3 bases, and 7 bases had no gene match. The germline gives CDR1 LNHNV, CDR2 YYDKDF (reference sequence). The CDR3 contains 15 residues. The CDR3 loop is CATSSGTGPQYGYTF. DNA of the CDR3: TGTGCCACCAGCAGCGGGACAGGGCCTCAGTATGGCTACACCTTC.

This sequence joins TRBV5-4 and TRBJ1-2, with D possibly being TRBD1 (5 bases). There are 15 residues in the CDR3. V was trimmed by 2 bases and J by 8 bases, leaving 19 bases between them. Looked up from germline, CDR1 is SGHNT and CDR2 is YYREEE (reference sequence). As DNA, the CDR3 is TGTGCCAGCAGCTTTCGGGACGGAGTTCGGGGGGGCTACACCTTC. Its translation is CASSFRDGVRGGYTF.

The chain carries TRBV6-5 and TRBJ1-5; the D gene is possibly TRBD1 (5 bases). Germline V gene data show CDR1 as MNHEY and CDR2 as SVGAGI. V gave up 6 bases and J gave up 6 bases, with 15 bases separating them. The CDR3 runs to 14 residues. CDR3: CASSQGPSGQPQHF. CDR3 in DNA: TGTGCCAGCAGCCAGGGACCCAGTGGTCAGCCCCAGCATTTT.

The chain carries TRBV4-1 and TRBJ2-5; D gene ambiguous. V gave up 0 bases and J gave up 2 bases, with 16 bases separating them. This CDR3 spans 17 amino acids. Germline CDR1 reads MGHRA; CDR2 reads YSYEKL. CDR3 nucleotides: TGCGCCAGCAGCCAAGATATATGGAGCACACAACAAGAGACCCAGTACTTC. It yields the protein CASSQDIWSTQQETQYF.